A single sample gave rise to the 10 T cell receptor beta chains below, sequenced in a study of control samples from healthy donors and cancer patients. The protocol was immunoSEQ multiplex PCR, while the TCRdb copy is restricted to in-frame clones and leaves out a portion. The profile covers about 140,000 clones, with around 90% appearing a single time and more than 6.5% taken by the ten largest. Material for sequencing was blood. The source is a man younger than 30 in good health.

The chain has TRBV13 and TRBJ2-7; 7 bases agree with TRBD1. Looked up from germline, CDR1 is PRHDT and CDR2 is FYEKMQ (reference sequence). With 6 bases clipped from V and 0 bases from J, the junction kept 14 bases outside the gene matches. The CDR3 runs to 17 residues. This CDR3 reads CASRPISGDRGSYEQYF. The CDR3 DNA reads as TGTGCCAGCAGGCCCATATCCGGGGACAGAGGCTCCTACGAGCAGTACTTC.

This clone has more than one count but fewer than ten. The chain joins TRBV12-3 or TRBV12-4 to TRBJ2-7; 10 nucleotides agree with TRBD1. The CDR3 is 12 amino acids. Trimming took 4 bases from V and 6 from J; bases not matched to a gene: 0. The CDR3 DNA is TGTGCCAGCAGTTGGACAGGGGGCGAGCAGTACTTC. This gives the protein CASSWTGGEQYF.

CDR3 sequence reads: CASSPRTGDRQPQHF. CDR3 nucleotide sequence: TGTGCCAGCAGCCCCCGGACAGGGGATCGACAGCCCCAGCATTTT. The chain combines TRBV11-2 with TRBJ1-5, with 9 bases matching TRBD1. CDR1 is SGHAT and CDR2 is FQNNGV in the germline V gene. The CDR3 length is 15 residues. With 5 bases clipped from V and 7 bases from J, the junction kept 9 bases outside the gene matches.

The DNA of the CDR3 is TGTGCCAGCAGCTCCTACCATGAAGCCTGGGAGCAGTTCTTC. It yields the protein CASSSYHEAWEQFF. The chain recombines TRBV5-6 with TRBJ2-1; unclear D gene. Trimming removed 3 bases at V and 10 bases at J, with 17 bases between. The CDR3 runs to 14 residues. Germline-derived CDR1 and CDR2 are SGHDT and YYEEEE.

This sequence joins TRBV2 and TRBJ2-7, with D possibly called TRBD1 or TRBD2 (6 bases each). Trimming left V 7 bases short and J 0 bases short, with 13 bases between. Germline assignment: CDR1 SNHLY and CDR2 FYNNEI. This CDR3 is built from 14 residues. CDR3 in amino acids: CASTRGGPSYEQYF. The CDR3 DNA is TGTGCCAGCACCCGAGGGGGGCCCTCCTACGAGCAGTACTTC.

The chain carries TRBV29-1 and TRBJ2-1, with 10 bases lining up with TRBD2. Germline CDR1 reads SQVTM; CDR2 reads ANQGSEA. V was clipped by 5 bases and J by 9 bases; unmatched bases: 1. This CDR3 has 11 amino acids. The CDR3 spells CSVRLAGEQFF. CDR3 DNA: TGCAGCGTTAGACTAGCGGGTGAGCAGTTCTTC.

This clone was observed once. CDR3 residues: CASSPTGTGLYEQYF. The CDR3 DNA reads as TGCGCCAGCAGCCCTACCGGGACAGGGTTATACGAGCAGTACTTC. The chain has TRBV5-1 and TRBJ2-7, with TRBD1 matching 9 bases. The CDR3 loop spans 15 amino acids. Per the germline V gene, CDR1 is SGHRS and CDR2 is YFSETQ. Trimming at V came to 4 bases and at J to 4 bases, leaving 9 bases not matched to a gene.

V usage is TRBV5-5 and J usage is TRBJ1-5; D unclear. V lost 2 bases and J 4 bases, leaving 10 bases between the germline ends. The CDR3 consists of 14 residues. Germline V gene sequence: CDR1 SGHKS, CDR2 YYEKEE (reference sequence). The CDR3 region is CASSFWLMNQPQHF. The CDR3 DNA sequence: TGTGCCAGCAGCTTCTGGCTGATGAATCAGCCCCAGCATTTT.

V gene TRBV3-1 (or the pseudogene TRBV3-2) combines with J gene TRBJ2-2; 7 positions agree with TRBD1. Germline CDR1 is LGHDT and CDR2 is YNNKEL (reference sequence). The CDR3 totals 15 residues. The V and J ends lost 6 bases and 5 bases, in that order; junction bases with no gene match: 9. The CDR3 is CASSREGARTGELFF. The CDR3 DNA reads TGTGCCAGCAGTAGAGAGGGGGCGCGGACCGGGGAGCTGTTTTTT.

The chain links TRBV29-1 to TRBJ2-1, with 9 nucleotides matching TRBD2. The CDR3 consists of 17 residues. J gave up 5 bases and V 0 bases, and 11 bases lay outside the gene matches. Germline CDR1 is SQVTM and CDR2 is ANQGSEA. This CDR3 is CSVEDPGLANSNNEQFF. CDR3 DNA: TGCAGCGTTGAAGATCCGGGACTAGCCAACTCAAACAATGAGCAGTTCTTC.